This paragraph covers one T cell receptor (beta chain) sequence. This record comes from a study of stem cell transplantation in POMP-related autoinflammatory disease. Across the study: CD8+ T cells were low and CD4+ cells naive-skewed before transplant. Through one year post-transplant, neutrophils and platelets were 100% of graft donor origin.

Measured with immunoSEQ multiplex PCR; TCRdb has only the in-frame clones, and not every one. There are 9,900 or so clones in the sample; about 85% occur only once, and 4.6% lies in the top ten. In germline, CDR1 is SEHNR, CDR2 FQNEAQ (reference sequence). There are 11 residues in the CDR3. The V end lost 8 bases, the J end lost 8 bases, and 9 bases lay between the germline ends. PRAID featured prominent immunodeficiency. This sequence joins TRBV7-9 and TRBJ1-4; no clear D. Specimen: CD4+ T cells from PBMCs, collected after stem cell transplantation. The receptor's source is a human patient with POMP-related autoinflammation and immune dysregulation (PRAID). T cells may partly derive from the graft donor. DNA for the CDR3: TGTGCCAGCGTCCAGGCAGAAAAACTGTTTTTT. Its translation is CASVQAEKLFF.